The 12 T cell receptor beta chains presented below share a single source sample, sequenced in a study of vaccination effects on CD4 cells after COVID-19. The assay was immunoSEQ multiplex PCR, and TCRdb's table has in-frame clones only and misses some. Among 25,000 to 35,000 clones listed, around two thirds were seen once. Following culture for nine to ten days, CD4+ T cells were isolated. Antigens of these TCRs are unknown. The material was CD4+ T cells from PBMCs cultured without peptide, obtained before COVID-19 vaccination. The source is a human donor who received a COVID-19 vaccine.

The gene calls are TRBV11-2 and TRBJ1-2, with D hard to call. V lost 1 base, J lost 5 bases, and 8 bases lay in between. This CDR3 is built from 13 residues. Germline CDR1 reads SGHAT; CDR2 reads FQNNGV. CDR3 bases: TGTGCCAGCAGCTTAGCTGGGCAATATGGCTACACCTTC. Its translation is CASSLAGQYGYTF.

The J gene is TRBJ2-1, the V gene TRBV29-1; D unresolved. Germline values: CDR1 SQVTM, CDR2 ANQGSEA. This CDR3 contains 11 residues. Trimming took 4 bases from V and 8 from J, leaving 9 bases between them. The DNA for the CDR3 is TGCAGCGTTGGGCTAAACCATGAGCAGTTCTTC. It yields the protein CSVGLNHEQFF.

This clone was detected only a few times. In DNA form, the CDR3 reads TGTGCCAGCAGCCCCTCTTTCTCCGGGCGGGAGACCCAGTACTTC. It yields the protein CASSPSFSGRETQYF. The rearrangement uses TRBV3-1 (or the pseudogene TRBV3-2) and TRBJ2-5; D gene unclear. The CDR3 spans 15 residues. Trimming took off 4 bases at V and 5 bases at J, with 17 bases between the two ends. From germline, CDR1 is LGHDT and CDR2 YNNKEL (reference sequence).

This chain uses TRBV11-2 with TRBJ2-2; the match to TRBD1 covers 8 bases. Trimming removed 3 bases from V and 1 base from J; junction bases left unmatched: 13. This CDR3 region has 19 residues. Germline V gene sequence: CDR1 SGHAT, CDR2 FQNNGV. The CDR3 DNA sequence: TGTGCCAGCAGCTTGGGGAGGACAGGGAAGAGACTGAACACCGGGGAGCTGTTTTTT. The encoded protein is CASSLGRTGKRLNTGELFF.

The V call is TRBV7-7, the J call TRBJ2-3; 10 nucleotides align to TRBD2. With V trimmed by 1 base and J by 2 bases, 12 bases remained unmatched. Germline assignment: CDR1 SSHAT and CDR2 FNYEAQ (reference sequence). This CDR3 has 19 amino acids. DNA of the CDR3: TGTGCCAGCAGCTTAGGGCCTCCTTTAGCGGGGGGTAACACAGATACGCAGTATTTT. Translation: CASSLGPPLAGGNTDTQYF.

The chain employs TRBV18 and TRBJ2-7; D gene ambiguous. Germline CDR1 is KGHSH and CDR2 is LQKENI. The length of the CDR3 is 15 residues. Trimming took off 3 bases at V and 9 bases at J, with 21 bases between the two ends. The chain's CDR3 is CASSPENGGIVRQYF. For the CDR3, the DNA is TGTGCCAGCTCACCCGAGAACGGCGGCATCGTCCGGCAGTACTTC.

The V call is TRBV18, the J call TRBJ1-1; D ambiguous. Per germline, CDR1 KGHSH and CDR2 LQKENI. Trimming cost V 6 bases and J 1 base, with 9 bases left between them. CDR3 length: 13 residues. Here the CDR3 reads CASSLGENTEAFF. As DNA, the CDR3 is TGTGCCAGCTCCCTCGGAGAGAACACTGAAGCTTTCTTT.

The genes are TRBV5-4 and TRBJ2-5; 8 nucleotides line up with TRBD1. CDR1 SGHNT and CDR2 YYREEE come from the germline V gene (reference sequence). The trim removed 0 bases at V and 6 bases at J, leaving 7 bases unmatched. The CDR3 length is 15 residues. The CDR3 DNA follows: TGTGCCAGCAGCTTGGACAGGGGGATGATGAAGACCCAGTACTTC. Protein: CASSLDRGMMKTQYF.

The chain combines TRBV5-4 with TRBJ2-1; 8 nucleotides agree with TRBD2. The J segment lost 3 bases and the V segment lost 0 bases, leaving 8 bases of the junction unmatched. This CDR3 contains 17 residues. Germline V lookup: CDR1 SGHNT, CDR2 YYREEE (reference sequence). This CDR3 reads CASSLEGGTRYYNEQFF. CDR3 in DNA: TGTGCCAGCAGCTTGGAGGGCGGGACTAGGTACTACAATGAGCAGTTCTTC.

This clone was detected a few times. The V gene is TRBV4-1, the J gene TRBJ2-3; D is undetermined. This CDR3 contains 16 residues. Between the trimmed V and J ends, which lost 1 base and 2 bases, there was a span of 13 bases. From germline, CDR1 is MGHRA and CDR2 YSYEKL. CDR3 in DNA: TGCGCCAGCAGCCAAGTTGATCTCGGATTCACAGATACGCAGTATTTT. Its protein is CASSQVDLGFTDTQYF.

This chain joins TRBV5-1 and TRBJ2-7; D is possibly TRBD1 or TRBD2 (5 bases each). V lost 0 bases, J lost 4 bases, and 14 bases lay in between. Germline CDR1 reads SGHRS; CDR2 reads YFSETQ. The CDR3 totals 15 residues. CDR3 bases: TGCGCCAGCAGCTTGGGGGGGTCGTTGATGTACGAGCAGTACTTC. This gives the protein CASSLGGSLMYEQYF. Supplemented by reference TRBV5-1 and TRBJ2-7, the full variable domain reads KAGVTQTPRYLIKTRGQQVTLSCSPISGHRSVSWYQQTPGQGLQFLFEYFSETQRNKGNFPGRFSGRQFSNSRSEMNVSTLELGDSALYLCASSLGGSLMYEQYFGPGTRLTVT.

This chain joins TRBV21-1 and TRBJ2-7; the table's D call TRBD2 went unverified against the DNA. TRBV21-1 has pseudogene status. The CDR3 contains 20 residues. Here the CDR3 reads CASSKKGDLPSGDSFYEQYF. In DNA, the CDR3 is TGTGCCAGCAGCAAAAAGGGAGATTTACCTAGCGGGGATTCGTTCTACGAGCAGTACTTC.